Listed below are T cell receptor beta chains from one sample, sequenced in a study of CD8 T cells in ankylosing spondylitis. Via MiXCR, TCRdb re-called the 5' RACE reads, giving one row per CDR3 protein. This sample has 250,000 or so distinct CDR3 sequences, with roughly 10% found just once. The sample consisted of blood, either unsorted or a sorted T cell fraction (not recorded which). The receptors originated from a male donor with ankylosing spondylitis or in good health (not recorded which). The conserved cysteine and the conserved F or W are not part of the CDR3 here. Rows give clone size only sometimes, using once, few, many, or a class for an expanded clone.

many	TRBV10-3	TRBJ2-3	AIRAMELHTDTQY
-	TRBV7-8	TRBJ2-3	ASSSGLAGWDTQY
many	TRBV10-3	TRBJ2-1	AISFGSSYNEQF
-	TRBV5-1	TRBJ2-6	ASSLGGRSGANVLT
-	TRBV19	TRBJ2-2	ASSSSGTAGELF
few	TRBV9	TRBJ2-1	ASSVGVKVDLPGDEQF
many	TRBV10-3	TRBJ2-4	AIRVGLAGGPGDIQY
many	TRBV12-3/TRBV12-4	TRBJ2-7	ASSLVGTGDEQY
many	TRBV20-1	TRBJ1-1	SASGGGAEAF
many	TRBV5-1	TRBJ1-1	ASSSGDRQNTEAF
few	TRBV20-1	TRBJ2-3	SAVLKGFSTDTQY
many	TRBV10-3	TRBJ2-3	AISESTPGGDTQY
few	TRBV12-3/TRBV12-4	TRBJ1-6	ASSMVYNSPLH
once	TRBV12-3/TRBV12-4	TRBJ1-4	ASSPGQGASIPTNEKLF
many	TRBV11-2	TRBJ1-3	ASSPSVGGNTIY
many	TRBV9	TRBJ2-3	ASSVGGPDTQY
-	TRBV29-1	TRBJ2-5	SVAPGQLQETQY
many	TRBV12-3/TRBV12-4	TRBJ1-5	ASSRQVGSNQPQH
many	TRBV20-1	TRBJ2-7	SARELESYEQY
once	TRBV18	TRBJ2-6	ASSLGQGASGANVLT
many	TRBV5-1	TRBJ2-1	ASALAGGLNNEQF
-	TRBV20-1	TRBJ2-7	SALDRHYEQY
few	TRBV2	TRBJ1-1	ASNLRRDRALEAF
few	TRBV3-1	TRBJ1-1	ASSQTGDNTEAF
many	TRBV27	TRBJ2-2	ASSPRKGGNTGELF
-	TRBV19	TRBJ2-5	ASTLSGNGGETQH
many	TRBV7-3	TRBJ1-1	ASSRSLGGSTEAF
many	TRBV10-3	TRBJ1-1	AISESEGLDTEAF
many	TRBV15	TRBJ2-2	ATSTLAGATGELF
-	TRBV7-9	TRBJ1-6	ASSLATGNNNSPLH
many	TRBV5-1	TRBJ2-1	ASNRGRDNEQF
many	TRBV20-1	TRBJ2-1	SARPLLAGGWDEQF
many	TRBV15	TRBJ2-7	ATRVIEDPSPCEQY
many	TRBV11-2	TRBJ1-3	ASSLLRGRTGNTIY
-	TRBV29-1	TRBJ1-4	SGGGFGEKLF
few	TRBV5-1	TRBJ1-5	ASRQDASGH
-	TRBV7-2	TRBJ2-2	ANSLVLHGELF
few	TRBV2	TRBJ2-1	ASIGGPSYNEQF
many	TRBV5-5	TRBJ2-2	ASSLGSSGGSTGELF
many	TRBV5-1	TRBJ2-7	ASSLGTGPYEQY
many	TRBV12-3/TRBV12-4	TRBJ2-7	ASRAPGTHEQY
many	TRBV5-1	TRBJ2-3	ASSFSGSPTDTQY
few	TRBV6-5	TRBJ2-1	ASSSRLAGVYNEQF
-	TRBV9	TRBJ2-3	ASSSMGGEGTDTQY
-	TRBV5-1	TRBJ2-2	ASSIGPGPPTGELF
-	TRBV20-1	TRBJ2-3	SAPADRTDTQY
-	TRBV11-3	TRBJ2-5	ASSLGGWGRGRETQY
few	TRBV19	TRBJ1-1	ASSIDRAGNTEAF
-	TRBV20-1	TRBJ2-3	SAKDSNTDTQY
many	TRBV28	TRBJ2-5	ATSILAEPPETQY
once	TRBV30	TRBJ2-7	AWSRDMASYEQY
many	TRBV5-1	TRBJ2-3	ASGRDYNTDTQY
few	TRBV3-1	TRBJ1-6	ASSQADSPLH